The 17 T cell receptor beta chains in this list originate from one sample, sequenced in a study of early T cells in non-severe SARS-CoV-2 infection. TCRdb passed the 5' RACE reads through MiXCR, listing each CDR3 protein once. This sample carries some 60,000 distinct CDR3 sequences, around 12% of them seen once, and the ten largest clones take around 2.8%. Input material: whole blood. These receptors all come from an adult who was a healthcare worker with PCR-confirmed SARS-CoV-2 infection or an uninfected control (not recorded which).

The sample holds many counts of this clonotype. V gene TRBV16 combines with J gene TRBJ1-6; D uncertain. CDR3 length equals 16 residues. V was clipped by 0 bases and J by 7 bases, with 13 bases between them. From germline, CDR1 is KGHSY and CDR2 FQNENV. The CDR3 here is CASSQSVWGGNSPLHF. CDR3 coding DNA: TGTGCCAGCAGCCAATCGGTTTGGGGAGGAAATTCACCCCTCCACTTT.

This clonotype was recorded a few times. Just one base apart from a much larger clone, this may be a read error. The chain is built from TRBV11-2 and TRBJ2-1; 8 bases match TRBD2. The germline gives CDR1 SGHAT, CDR2 FQNNGV. CDR3 length: 14 residues. DNA of the CDR3: TGTGCCTGCAGCTTACTAGCGGCATACAATGAGCAGTTCTTC. It specifies CACSLLAAYNEQFF.

This clonotype was detected many times. The CDR3: CASSPRTANTEAFF. The CDR3 DNA reads TGTGCCAGCAGTCCCAGGACAGCTAACACTGAAGCTTTCTTT. This chain joins TRBV12-3 or TRBV12-4 and TRBJ1-1, with D possibly TRBD1 on 6 matching bases. The CDR3 has 14 amino acids. The V end lost 5 bases, the J end lost 2 bases, and 12 bases lay between the germline ends.

This clonotype has at least ten counts. V and J are TRBV11-2 and TRBJ2-3; D not certain. The CDR3 spans 14 residues. CDR1 and CDR2 from the germline V gene are SGHAT and FQNNGV. Trimming shortened V by 1 base and J by 5 bases, and 10 bases separated the two germline ends. CDR3 amino acids: CASSLVRWGDTQYF. The CDR3 region has the DNA TGTGCCAGCAGCTTAGTTCGGTGGGGAGATACGCAGTATTTT.

This clonotype has just a few counts. CDR3 in DNA: TGTGCCAGCAGCATCAGGGGTCGGGATGGCTACACCTTC. This gives the protein CASSIRGRDGYTF. This chain links TRBV9 with TRBJ1-2; weak D call: TRBD1 (6 bases). In germline, CDR1 is SGDLS, CDR2 YYNGEE. V was clipped by 4 bases and J by 6 bases, with 13 bases between them. The CDR3 loop spans 13 amino acids.

This clonotype was picked up many times. The chain carries TRBV18 and TRBJ2-7; TRBD1 matches 9 bases. The germline V gene encodes CDR1 KGHSH and CDR2 LQKENI. This CDR3 spans 14 amino acids. V shed 2 bases and J 6 bases; nucleotides not matched to a gene: 5. The CDR3 DNA follows: TGTGCCAGCTCACCATTGGGACAGGGCTTCGAGCAGTACTTC. The encoded protein is CASSPLGQGFEQYF.

This clonotype was observed many times. The chain uses TRBV7-9 and TRBJ2-5, with 10 bases identical to TRBD1. Germline V gives CDR1 SEHNR, CDR2 FQNEAQ (reference sequence). Trimming removed 5 bases from V and 5 bases from J; junction bases left unmatched: 14. The CDR3 sequence is 17 residues long. The CDR3, as DNA: TGTGCCAGCAGCGTCCGGGACAGGGGCCCCACTGGGGAGACCCAGTACTTC. This sequence encodes CASSVRDRGPTGETQYF.

The V call is TRBV20-1, the J call TRBJ2-7; D is tentatively TRBD1 or TRBD2 (6 bases each). CDR1 and CDR2 (germline): DFQATT, SNEGSKA (reference sequence). This CDR3 spans 15 amino acids. Trimming removed 2 bases at V and 1 base at J, with 15 bases between. The CDR3 DNA reads TGCAGTGCTAGATCATTAACAGGGAGGTCCTACGAGCAGTACTTC. Translation: CSARSLTGRSYEQYF.

The chain links TRBV20-1 to TRBJ1-1; TRBD1 aligns across 10 bases. V lost 5 bases and J lost 7; bases outside the gene matches: 7. Germline CDR1 DFQATT, CDR2 SNEGSKA (reference sequence). The length of the CDR3 is 13 residues. The CDR3 is CSAPDRGQGEAFF. CDR3 in DNA: TGCAGTGCTCCCGACAGGGGGCAGGGTGAAGCTTTCTTT.

A few counts support this clonotype. This CDR3 is CSARVRGRGLTGELFF. Written as DNA, the CDR3 is TGCAGTGCTAGAGTCAGGGGCAGGGGGCTGACCGGGGAGCTGTTTTTT. The chain combines TRBV20-1 with TRBJ2-2; 8 bases map to TRBD1. The V and J ends lost 1 base and 5 bases, in that order; junction bases with no gene match: 9. CDR3 length: 16 residues. Germline lookup yields CDR1 DFQATT and CDR2 SNEGSKA (reference sequence).

The chain combines TRBV7-2 with TRBJ2-2; no clear D gene. The ends were cut back, 6 bases at V and 0 bases at J, with 8 bases in the middle. The CDR3 has 14 amino acids. Germline CDR1 reads SGHTA; CDR2 reads FQGNSA. CDR3 protein: CASSTIANTGELFF. CDR3 DNA: TGTGCCAGCAGTACAATCGCGAACACCGGGGAGCTGTTTTTT. The whole variable domain, filled in from reference TRBV7-2 and TRBJ2-2, reads GAGVSQSPSNKVTEKGKDVELRCDPISGHTALYWYRQSLGQGLEFLIYFQGNSAPDKSGLPSDRFSAERTGGSVSTLTIQRTQQEDSAVYLCASSTIANTGELFFGEGSRLTVL.

Worth noting for this clonotype: This could be a read error, since a much larger clone is one nucleotide away. The V and J genes are TRBV28 and TRBJ1-6; D ambiguous. CDR3 length: 12 amino acids. Germline V CDR1 and CDR2: MDHEN, SYDVKM. For the CDR3, the DNA is TGTACCAGCAGTTTTCAACAGAGGTCCCTCCACTTT. It translates to CTSSFQQRSLHF.

There are many counts of this clonotype. The rearrangement links TRBV7-9 to TRBJ2-1, with 9 positions matching TRBD2. The CDR3 spans 15 residues. From germline, CDR1 is SEHNR and CDR2 FQNEAQ (reference sequence). V was pared by 7 bases and J by 3 bases, with 7 bases of the junction left unmatched. The CDR3 sequence is CASTPWRGGYNEQFF. DNA for the CDR3: TGTGCCAGCACCCCTTGGCGGGGGGGCTACAATGAGCAGTTCTTC.

The J gene is TRBJ1-3, the V gene TRBV11-2; D is uncertain. The length of the CDR3 is 16 residues. CDR1 is SGHAT, CDR2 FQNNGV, per germline. Trimming removed 5 bases at V and 0 bases at J, with 14 bases between. CDR3 protein: CASSPPGVHSGNTIYF. The CDR3 coding sequence is TGTGCCAGCAGCCCCCCCGGGGTCCACTCTGGAAACACCATATATTTT.

This clonotype was found many times. This chain joins TRBV5-1 and TRBJ1-2; the match to TRBD1 covers 7 bases. Germline values: CDR1 SGHRS, CDR2 YFSETQ. Losses at the gene ends were 4 bases for V and 6 bases for J; bases not matched to a gene: 9. The length of the CDR3 is 14 residues. CDR3 loop: CASSPGDRDHGYTF. For the CDR3, the DNA is TGCGCCAGCAGCCCCGGTGACAGGGACCATGGCTACACCTTC.

This clonotype showed up many times. The chain is built from TRBV12-3 or TRBV12-4 and TRBJ1-4; TRBD1 is a possible D gene (6 bases). Between the trimmed V and J ends, which lost 2 bases and 14 bases, there was a span of 27 bases. CDR3 length: 17 amino acids. The CDR3 sequence is CASSLSPAKPQGIRLFF. The CDR3 bases are TGTGCCAGCAGTTTAAGCCCCGCTAAGCCCCAGGGGATAAGGCTGTTTTTT.

This clonotype was seen repeatedly, ten times or more. The genes are TRBV2 and TRBJ2-4; D is unresolved. This CDR3 contains 15 residues. Germline V gene sequence: CDR1 SNHLY, CDR2 FYNNEI. V was pared by 3 bases and J by 0 bases, with 9 bases between. CDR3 nucleotide sequence: TGTGCCAGCAGTGAGGATTCTGGAGCCAAAAACATTCAGTACTTC. As protein: CASSEDSGAKNIQYF.